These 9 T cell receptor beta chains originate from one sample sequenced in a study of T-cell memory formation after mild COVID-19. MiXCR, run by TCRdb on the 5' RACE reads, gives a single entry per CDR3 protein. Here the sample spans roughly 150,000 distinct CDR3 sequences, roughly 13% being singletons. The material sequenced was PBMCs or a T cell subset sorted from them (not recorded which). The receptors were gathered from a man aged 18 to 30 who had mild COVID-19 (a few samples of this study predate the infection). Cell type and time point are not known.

Written as DNA, the CDR3 is TGCGCCAGCAGCCAAGTGTTCCAGCGGGCGAACACCGGGGAGCTGTTTTTT. This translates into CASSQVFQRANTGELFF. The chain links TRBV4-3 to TRBJ2-2, with D possibly being TRBD2 (6 bases). V dropped 1 base and J dropped 0 bases, with 12 bases sitting between them. The CDR3 covers 17 residues. CDR1 is LGHNA, CDR2 YSLEER, per germline.

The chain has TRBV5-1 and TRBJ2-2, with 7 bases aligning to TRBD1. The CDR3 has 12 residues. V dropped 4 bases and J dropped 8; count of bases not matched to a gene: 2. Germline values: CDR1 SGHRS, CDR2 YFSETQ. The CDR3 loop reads CASSADRGELFF. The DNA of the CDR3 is TGCGCCAGCAGCGCGGACAGGGGGGAGCTGTTTTTT. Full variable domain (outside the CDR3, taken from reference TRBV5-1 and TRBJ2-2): KAGVTQTPRYLIKTRGQQVTLSCSPISGHRSVSWYQQTPGQGLQFLFEYFSETQRNKGNFPGRFSGRQFSNSRSEMNVSTLELGDSALYLCASSADRGELFFGEGSRLTVL.

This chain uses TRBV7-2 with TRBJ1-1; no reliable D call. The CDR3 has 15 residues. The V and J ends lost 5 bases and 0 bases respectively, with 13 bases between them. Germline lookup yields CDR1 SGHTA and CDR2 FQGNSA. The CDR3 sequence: CASSRSGGMNTEAFF. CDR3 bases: TGTGCCAGCAGCCGAAGTGGCGGGATGAACACTGAAGCTTTCTTT.

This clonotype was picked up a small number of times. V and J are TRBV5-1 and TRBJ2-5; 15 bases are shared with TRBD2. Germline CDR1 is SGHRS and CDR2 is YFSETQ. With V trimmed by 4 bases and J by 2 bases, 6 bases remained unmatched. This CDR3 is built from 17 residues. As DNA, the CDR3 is TGCGCCAGCAGCCTTCGGACTAGCGGGGGGGAACAAGAGACCCAGTACTTC. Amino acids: CASSLRTSGGEQETQYF.

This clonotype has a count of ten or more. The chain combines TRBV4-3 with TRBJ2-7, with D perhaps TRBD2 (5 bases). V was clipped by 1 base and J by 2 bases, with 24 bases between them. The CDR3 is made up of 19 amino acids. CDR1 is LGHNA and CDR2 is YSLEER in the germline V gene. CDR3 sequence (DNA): TGCGCCAGCAGCCAAGGGAGATCTAGCCGCCCCCCTTCAGCCTACGAGCAGTACTTC. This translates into CASSQGRSSRPPSAYEQYF.

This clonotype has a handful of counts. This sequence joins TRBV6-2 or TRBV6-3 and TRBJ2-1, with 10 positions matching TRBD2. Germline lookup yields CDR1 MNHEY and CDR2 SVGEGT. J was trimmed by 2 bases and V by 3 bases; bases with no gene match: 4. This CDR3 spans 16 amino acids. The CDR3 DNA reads TGTGCCAGCAGTTATCTCCTAGCGGGAGCCTACAATGAGCAGTTCTTC. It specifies CASSYLLAGAYNEQFF.

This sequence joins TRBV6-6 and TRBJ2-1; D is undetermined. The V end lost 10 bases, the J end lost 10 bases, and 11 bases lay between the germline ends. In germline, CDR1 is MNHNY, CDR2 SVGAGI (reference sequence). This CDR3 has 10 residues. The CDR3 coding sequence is TGTGCCACAGGAGCACAGGAGCAGTTCTTC. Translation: CATGAQEQFF.

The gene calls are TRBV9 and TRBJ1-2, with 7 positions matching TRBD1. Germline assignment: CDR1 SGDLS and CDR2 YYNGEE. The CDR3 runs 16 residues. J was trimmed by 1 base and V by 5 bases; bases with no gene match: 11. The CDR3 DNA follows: TGTGCCAGCAGGGGGGACAGCTACCCCATTAACTATGGCTACACCTTC. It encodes CASRGDSYPINYGYTF.

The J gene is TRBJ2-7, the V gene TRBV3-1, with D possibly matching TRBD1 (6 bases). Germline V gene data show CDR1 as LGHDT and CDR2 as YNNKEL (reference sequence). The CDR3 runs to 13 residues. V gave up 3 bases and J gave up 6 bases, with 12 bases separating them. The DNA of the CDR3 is TGTGCCAGCAGCCAGGCTCAGGGGACCGAGCAGTACGTC. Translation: CASSQAQGTEQYV.